This paragraph covers one TCR beta chain sequence. CDR3 size: 13 residues. V dropped 6 bases and J dropped 5 bases, with 13 bases sitting between them. Germline V gene sequence: CDR1 MNHEY, CDR2 SVGAGI. MiXCR was run by TCRdb on the 5' RACE reads, yielding one entry per CDR3 protein. Seen here are about 220,000 distinct CDR3 sequences, about 3% observed once, and the top ten hold 2.5% to 3.5%. These data come from a study of T cells after yellow fever vaccination. Study as a whole: Libraries from low-cell-number fractions were prepared with the SMART-Seq v4 Ultra Low Input RNA kit.

Sequenced material: CD4+ T cells sorted from PBMCs, taken 10 days after the yellow fever booster vaccination. The TCR sequence derives from a man aged 18 to 30 who received the YFV17D yellow fever vaccine. The rearrangement links TRBV6-5 to TRBJ2-5; D call uncertain. Here the CDR3 reads CASRRQIEETQYF. CDR3 bases: TGTGCCAGCAGACGGCAGATTGAGGAGACCCAGTACTTC.